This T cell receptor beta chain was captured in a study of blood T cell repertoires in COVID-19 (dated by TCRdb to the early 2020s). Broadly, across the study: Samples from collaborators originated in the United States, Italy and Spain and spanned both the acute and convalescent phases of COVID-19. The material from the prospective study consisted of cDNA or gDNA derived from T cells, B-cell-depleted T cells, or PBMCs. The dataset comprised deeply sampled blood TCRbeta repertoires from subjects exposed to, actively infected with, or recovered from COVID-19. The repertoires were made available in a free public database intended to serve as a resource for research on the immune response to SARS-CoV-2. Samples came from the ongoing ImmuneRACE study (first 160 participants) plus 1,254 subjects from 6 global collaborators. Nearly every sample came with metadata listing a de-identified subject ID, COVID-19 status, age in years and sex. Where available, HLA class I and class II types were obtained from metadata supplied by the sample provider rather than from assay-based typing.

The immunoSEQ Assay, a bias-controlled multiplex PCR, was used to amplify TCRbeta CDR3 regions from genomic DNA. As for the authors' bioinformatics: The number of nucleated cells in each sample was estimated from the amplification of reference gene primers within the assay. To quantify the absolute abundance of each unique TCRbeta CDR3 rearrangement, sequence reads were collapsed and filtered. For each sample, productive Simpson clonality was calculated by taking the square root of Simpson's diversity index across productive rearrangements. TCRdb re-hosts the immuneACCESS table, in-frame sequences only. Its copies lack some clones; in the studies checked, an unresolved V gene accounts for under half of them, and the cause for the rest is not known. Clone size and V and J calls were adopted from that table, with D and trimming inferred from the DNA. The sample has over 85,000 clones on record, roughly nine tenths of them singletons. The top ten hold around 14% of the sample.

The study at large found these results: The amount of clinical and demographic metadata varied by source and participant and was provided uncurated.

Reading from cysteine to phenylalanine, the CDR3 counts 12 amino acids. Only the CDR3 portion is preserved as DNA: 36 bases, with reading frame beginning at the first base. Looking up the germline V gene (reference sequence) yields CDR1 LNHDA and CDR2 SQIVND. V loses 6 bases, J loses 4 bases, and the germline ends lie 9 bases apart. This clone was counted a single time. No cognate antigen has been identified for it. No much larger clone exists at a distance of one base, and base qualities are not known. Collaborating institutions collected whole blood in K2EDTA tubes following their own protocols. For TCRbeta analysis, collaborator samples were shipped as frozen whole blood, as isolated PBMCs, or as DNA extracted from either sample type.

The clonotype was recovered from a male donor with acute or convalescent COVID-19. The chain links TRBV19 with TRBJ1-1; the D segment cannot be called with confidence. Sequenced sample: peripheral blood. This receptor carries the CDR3 CASSRQGTEAFF. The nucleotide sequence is TGTGCCAGTAGCCGACAAGGCACTGAAGCTTTCTTT.